This TCR beta chain was observed in a study of control samples from healthy donors and cancer patients (dated by TCRdb to between 2020 and 2021). The library was produced with the immunoSEQ multiplex PCR assay. TCRdb stores this immuneACCESS table with in-frame sequences only. Part of the clones is absent; in the studies checked, under half of the shortfall reflects unresolved V genes, and no reason is known for the rest. Within this sample are some 150,000 clones, with around 86% of them counted one time only. More than 4% of the sample is taken by the ten largest. Comments on this clone: What this receptor recognizes is not known. The input lacks base qualities; no much larger clone sits a single base away.

Trimming accounts for 5 bases at V and 7 bases at J, while the number of junction bases matched to no gene is 12. Inclusive of the bounding cysteine and phenylalanine, the CDR3 is 17 residues long. The only DNA kept is the CDR3, 51 bases in frame from the first base. From the germline V gene, CDR1 is SGHTA and CDR2 is FQGTGA. Sequencing used blood. The receptor chain draws on TRBV7-3 and TRBJ1-6; TRBD1 matches 9 bases in the middle. The sequence came from a man younger than 40 in good health. At the DNA level, the sequence is TGTGCCAGCAGCACGCTGGGCTTCGGACAGGGGAATTCACCCCTCCACTTT. Its amino acids are CASSTLGFGQGNSPLHF.